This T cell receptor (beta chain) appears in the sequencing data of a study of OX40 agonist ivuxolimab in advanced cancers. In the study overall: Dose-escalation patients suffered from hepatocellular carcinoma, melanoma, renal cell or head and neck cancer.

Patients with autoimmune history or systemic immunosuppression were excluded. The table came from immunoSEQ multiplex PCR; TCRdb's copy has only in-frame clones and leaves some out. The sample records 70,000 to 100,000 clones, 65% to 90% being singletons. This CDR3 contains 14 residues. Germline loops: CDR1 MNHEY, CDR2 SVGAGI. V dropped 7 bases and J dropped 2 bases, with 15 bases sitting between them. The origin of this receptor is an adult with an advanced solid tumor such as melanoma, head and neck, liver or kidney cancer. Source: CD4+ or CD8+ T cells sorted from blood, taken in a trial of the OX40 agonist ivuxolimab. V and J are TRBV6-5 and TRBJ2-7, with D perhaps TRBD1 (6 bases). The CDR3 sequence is CASIYLDSTYEQYF. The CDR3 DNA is TGTGCCAGCATCTATTTGGACAGCACCTACGAGCAGTACTTC.